Following are 2 T cell receptor beta chains from one sample sequenced in a study of T cells and Merkel cell carcinoma outcomes. Sequencing used immunoSEQ multiplex PCR; TCRdb keeps in-frame clones, though not all of them. This table holds around 15,000 clones, more than 75% found once. Sequenced material: tumor tissue from Merkel cell carcinoma. The receptors originated from a human donor with Merkel cell carcinoma.

V gene TRBV6-1 combines with J gene TRBJ1-5, with a weak D call TRBD1 (6 bases). Germline V lookup: CDR1 MNHNS, CDR2 SASEGT. Deletions cut 7 bases from V and 1 base from J, with 14 bases between. The CDR3 covers 15 residues. CDR3 in DNA: TGTGCCAGCACCCCCTTGGGGGGCAGCAATCAGCCCCAGCATTTT. Residues: CASTPLGGSNQPQHF.

As DNA, the CDR3 is TGTGCCAGTAGTCCTGACAGGAGCTCTGGAAACACCATATATTTT. Its translation is CASSPDRSSGNTIYF. This rearrangement joins TRBV19 to TRBJ1-3; TRBD1 might be the D (6 bases). The CDR3 has 15 residues. V was clipped by 5 bases and J by 0 bases, with 11 bases between them. Germline V gene lookup returns CDR1 LNHDA and CDR2 SQIVND (reference sequence).